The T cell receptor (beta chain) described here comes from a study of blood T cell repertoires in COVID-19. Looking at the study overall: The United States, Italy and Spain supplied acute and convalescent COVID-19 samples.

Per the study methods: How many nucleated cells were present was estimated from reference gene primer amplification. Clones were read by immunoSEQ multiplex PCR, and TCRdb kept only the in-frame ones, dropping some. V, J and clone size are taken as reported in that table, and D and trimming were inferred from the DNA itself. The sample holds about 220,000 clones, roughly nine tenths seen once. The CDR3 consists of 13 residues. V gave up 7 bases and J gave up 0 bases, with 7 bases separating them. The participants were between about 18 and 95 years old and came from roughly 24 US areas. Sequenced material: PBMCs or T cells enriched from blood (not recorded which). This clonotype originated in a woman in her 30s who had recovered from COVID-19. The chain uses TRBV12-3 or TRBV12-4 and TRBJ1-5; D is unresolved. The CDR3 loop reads CASTEGSNQPQHF. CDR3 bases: TGTGCCAGCACCGAGGGTAGCAATCAGCCCCAGCATTTT.